This T cell receptor (beta chain) was sequenced during a study of neoadjuvant anti-PD-1 for oral cavity cancer. The CDR3 has 16 amino acids. Germline V gene lookup returns CDR1 SGHVS and CDR2 FQNEAQ. The J segment lost 5 bases and the V segment lost 0 bases, leaving 1 base of the junction unmatched. The protocol was immunoSEQ multiplex PCR, while the TCRdb copy is restricted to in-frame clones and leaves out a portion. The data hold tens of thousands of clones, with around 88% observed a single time. Sample: PBMCs, taken before nivolumab (anti-PD-1) treatment. This receptor was identified in a person aged 35 to 85 with oral cavity squamous cell carcinoma. The rearrangement uses TRBV7-8 and TRBJ2-3; 14 bases map to TRBD2. The CDR3 sequence: CASSLAGTSGRDTQYF. CDR3 nucleotides: TGTGCCAGCAGCTTAGCGGGGACTAGCGGGAGAGATACGCAGTATTTT.